Listed below are T cell receptor beta chains from one sample, sequenced in a study of cytomegalovirus exposure and HLA in healthy donors. Some clones are missing from TCRdb's copy, which holds only in-frame ones; the method was immunoSEQ multiplex PCR. The repertoire holds about 150,000 clones, with around 88% as singletons. Sequencing input: PBMCs. The receptor source for this set is a man aged 18 to 30 in good health and CMV-seropositive. Each CDR3 is given with its conserved first and last residue. The D gene is left open where the match is weak. The size of a clone is reported for some rows only, either as once, few or many, or as a class for expanded clones.

j_gene: TRBJ2-7; abundance: -; d_gene: -; v_gene: TRBV7-2; len: 13; CDR3nt: TGTGCCAGCAACCTCCAGGACTCCTACGAGCAGTACTTC; CDR3aa: CASNLQDSYEQYF
j_gene: TRBJ2-7; abundance: -; d_gene: TRBD2; v_gene: TRBV5-6; len: 16; CDR3nt: TGTGCCAGCAGCTTGGCCAGGGCTAGCGGATCCTACGAGCAGTACTTC; CDR3aa: CASSLARASGSYEQYF
j_gene: TRBJ1-4; abundance: few; d_gene: -; v_gene: TRBV4-1; len: 16; CDR3nt: TGCGCCAGCAGCCAAGAGGCCACCCAGTCTAATGAAAAACTGTTTTTT; CDR3aa: CASSQEATQSNEKLFF
j_gene: TRBJ2-3; abundance: -; d_gene: -; v_gene: TRBV29-1; len: 15; CDR3nt: TGCAGCGTTGAAGGGAGCGTCCTAAAAGAGGATACGCAGTATTTT; CDR3aa: CSVEGSVLKEDTQYF
j_gene: TRBJ2-1; abundance: -; d_gene: TRBD2; v_gene: TRBV14; len: 16; CDR3nt: TGTGCCAGCAGCCCCCGGACTAGCGGGGCCTACAATGAGCAGTTCTTC; CDR3aa: CASSPRTSGAYNEQFF
j_gene: TRBJ2-2; abundance: -; d_gene: TRBD2; v_gene: TRBV6-4; len: 19; CDR3nt: TGTGCCAGCAGTACAAGGGGGACGGGGGGGAACGCGAACACCGGGGAGCTGTTTTTT; CDR3aa: CASSTRGTGGNANTGELFF
j_gene: TRBJ1-5; abundance: -; d_gene: -; v_gene: TRBV5-6; len: 16; CDR3nt: TGTGCCAGCAGCTTGGGGCAGATGGTTAGCAATCAGCCCCAGCATTTT; CDR3aa: CASSLGQMVSNQPQHF
j_gene: TRBJ2-3; abundance: few; d_gene: TRBD2; v_gene: TRBV9; len: 18; CDR3nt: TGTGCCAGCAGCGCCAGTTCCCAAGCGGGGTCCGGCACAGATACGCAGTATTTT; CDR3aa: CASSASSQAGSGTDTQYF
j_gene: TRBJ1-4; abundance: -; d_gene: -; v_gene: TRBV6-6; len: 15; CDR3nt: TGTGCCAGCAGTTACTCAGGGGGGGCCGGTGAAAAACTGTTTTTT; CDR3aa: CASSYSGGAGEKLFF
j_gene: TRBJ1-2; abundance: -; d_gene: -; v_gene: TRBV7-2; len: 14; CDR3nt: TGTGCCAGCAGCTTAACCGGGACACCCTATGGCTACACCTTC; CDR3aa: CASSLTGTPYGYTF
j_gene: TRBJ1-5; abundance: -; d_gene: -; v_gene: TRBV18; len: 14; CDR3nt: TGTGCCAGCTCACCAGAGTATAGCAATCAGCCCCAGCATTTT; CDR3aa: CASSPEYSNQPQHF
j_gene: TRBJ2-1; abundance: -; d_gene: -; v_gene: TRBV27; len: 15; CDR3nt: TGTGCCAGCAGTTTAAAAGGTAGCGGCTACAATGAGCAGTTCTTC; CDR3aa: CASSLKGSGYNEQFF
j_gene: TRBJ2-2; abundance: once; d_gene: TRBD1; v_gene: TRBV7-3; len: 15; CDR3nt: TGTGCCAGCAGGGGGACAGGGCAGAACACCGGGGAGCTGTTTTTT; CDR3aa: CASRGTGQNTGELFF
j_gene: TRBJ2-1; abundance: -; d_gene: TRBD2; v_gene: TRBV4-3; len: 16; CDR3nt: TGCGCCAGCAGCTCCCAGCGGGAGACATCCTACAATGAGCAGTTCTTC; CDR3aa: CASSSQRETSYNEQFF
j_gene: TRBJ2-3; abundance: once; d_gene: TRBD2; v_gene: TRBV6-1; len: 19; CDR3nt: TGTGCCAGCAGTGAAGGACGCGGGGAGCGGGGGCTCGGTGTAGATACGCAGTATTTT; CDR3aa: CASSEGRGERGLGVDTQYF
j_gene: TRBJ2-5; abundance: once; d_gene: -; v_gene: TRBV13; len: 15; CDR3nt: TGTGCCAGCAGCTTAGAAGGGCGGGGCGAGCAGACCCAGTACTTC; CDR3aa: CASSLEGRGEQTQYF
j_gene: TRBJ1-1; abundance: -; d_gene: -; v_gene: TRBV7-9; len: 13; CDR3nt: TGTGCCAGCAGCTTAAAACGGGACACTGAAGCTTTCTTT; CDR3aa: CASSLKRDTEAFF
j_gene: TRBJ1-3; abundance: -; d_gene: TRBD1; v_gene: TRBV5-1; len: 16; CDR3nt: TGCGCCAGCAGCTCCGGTGGACAGGGAGGGGGAAACACCATATATTTT; CDR3aa: CASSSGGQGGGNTIYF
j_gene: TRBJ2-5; abundance: -; d_gene: TRBD2; v_gene: TRBV6-6; len: 16; CDR3nt: TGTGCCAGCAGTTATTGGAGTAGCGGGAAAGGAGAGACCCAGTACTTC; CDR3aa: CASSYWSSGKGETQYF
j_gene: TRBJ1-2; abundance: -; d_gene: TRBD1; v_gene: TRBV7-2; len: 16; CDR3nt: TGTGCCAGCAGCTTACCCCGACGGACAGGGGTCGCTGGCTACACCTTC; CDR3aa: CASSLPRRTGVAGYTF
j_gene: TRBJ1-4; abundance: -; d_gene: -; v_gene: TRBV6-1; len: 12; CDR3nt: TGTGCCAGCAGTCCCCTTAGCGGAAAACTGTTTTTT; CDR3aa: CASSPLSGKLFF
j_gene: TRBJ2-7; abundance: -; d_gene: -; v_gene: TRBV9; len: 14; CDR3nt: TGTGCCAGCAGCGTAGCCACGTCGCGGGGCGAGCAGTACTTC; CDR3aa: CASSVATSRGEQYF
j_gene: TRBJ1-1; abundance: -; d_gene: -; v_gene: TRBV9; len: 14; CDR3nt: TGTGCCAGCAGCGTAGGCCAGGCCAACACTGAAGCTTTCTTT; CDR3aa: CASSVGQANTEAFF
j_gene: TRBJ2-5; abundance: -; d_gene: -; v_gene: TRBV5-1; len: 14; CDR3nt: TGCGCCAGCAGCCTTGGGGGCAACCAAGAGACCCAGTACTTC; CDR3aa: CASSLGGNQETQYF
j_gene: TRBJ2-7; abundance: -; d_gene: -; v_gene: TRBV19; len: 14; CDR3nt: TGTGCCAGTAGTATTATCGGGATACCCTACGAGCAGTACTTC; CDR3aa: CASSIIGIPYEQYF
j_gene: TRBJ2-5; abundance: few; d_gene: -; v_gene: TRBV6-1; len: 13; CDR3nt: TGTGCCAGCAGTGGACTAGGCCAAGAGACCCAGTACTTC; CDR3aa: CASSGLGQETQYF
j_gene: TRBJ1-6; abundance: -; d_gene: -; v_gene: TRBV4-3; len: 15; CDR3nt: TGCGCCAGCAGCCAAGAGGGAGCCTTTCTCTCCCCCCTCCACTTT; CDR3aa: CASSQEGAFLSPLHF
j_gene: TRBJ1-4; abundance: few; d_gene: -; v_gene: TRBV19; len: 14; CDR3nt: TGTGCCAGTAGTTGGGGCCGGGGGAATGAAAAACTGTTTTTT; CDR3aa: CASSWGRGNEKLFF
j_gene: TRBJ1-2; abundance: -; d_gene: -; v_gene: TRBV7-9; len: 15; CDR3nt: TGTGCCAGCAGCCCAGAGGGGGGCGGGGGCTATGGCTACACCTTC; CDR3aa: CASSPEGGGGYGYTF
j_gene: TRBJ2-3; abundance: -; d_gene: -; v_gene: TRBV6-5; len: 15; CDR3nt: TGTGCCAGCAGTTACGGCGGCGTGGGCACAGATACGCAGTATTTT; CDR3aa: CASSYGGVGTDTQYF
j_gene: TRBJ2-2; abundance: -; d_gene: -; v_gene: TRBV4-1; len: 16; CDR3nt: TGCGCCAGCAGCCGGGACTTGGGACCCAACACCGGGGAGCTGTTTTTT; CDR3aa: CASSRDLGPNTGELFF
j_gene: TRBJ1-1; abundance: -; d_gene: -; v_gene: TRBV11-3; len: 13; CDR3nt: TGTGCCAGCAGCTTAGATCAGGACACTGAAGCTTTCTTT; CDR3aa: CASSLDQDTEAFF
j_gene: TRBJ2-7; abundance: -; d_gene: -; v_gene: TRBV5-5; len: 14; CDR3nt: TGTGCCAGCAGCCATTGGACTACAACCTACGAGCAGTACTTC; CDR3aa: CASSHWTTTYEQYF
j_gene: TRBJ2-3; abundance: -; d_gene: TRBD2; v_gene: TRBV29-1; len: 17; CDR3nt: TGCAGCGTTGAATACCACAGCGCGGGGGTTCGCACAGATACGCAGTATTTT; CDR3aa: CSVEYHSAGVRTDTQYF
j_gene: TRBJ2-2; abundance: -; d_gene: TRBD1; v_gene: TRBV18; len: 15; CDR3nt: TGTGCCAGCTCACCAAACAGGGGATTCCCCGGGGAGCTGTTTTTT; CDR3aa: CASSPNRGFPGELFF
j_gene: TRBJ2-5; abundance: once; d_gene: TRBD2; v_gene: TRBV4-3; len: 15; CDR3nt: TGCGCCAGCAGTCTAGGACTAGCGGTTTTAGAGACCCAGTACTTC; CDR3aa: CASSLGLAVLETQYF
j_gene: TRBJ2-1; abundance: -; d_gene: TRBD1; v_gene: TRBV6-6; len: 14; CDR3nt: TGTGCCAGCAGTCCCGGGACAGCCGGCGGGGAGCAGTTCTTC; CDR3aa: CASSPGTAGGEQFF
j_gene: TRBJ2-7; abundance: -; d_gene: TRBD2; v_gene: TRBV4-1; len: 15; CDR3nt: TGCGCCAGCAGCTACGGGACTAGCGGAACCTACGAGCAGTACTTC; CDR3aa: CASSYGTSGTYEQYF
j_gene: TRBJ2-2; abundance: -; d_gene: TRBD1; v_gene: TRBV5-6; len: 16; CDR3nt: TGTGCCAGCAGCTTAACCGGGACAGGGAGAACCGGGGAGCTGTTTTTT; CDR3aa: CASSLTGTGRTGELFF
j_gene: TRBJ2-3; abundance: -; d_gene: -; v_gene: TRBV7-9; len: 14; CDR3nt: TGTGCCACCCGAAGTGTGGCTAGCACAGATACGCAGTATTTT; CDR3aa: CATRSVASTDTQYF
j_gene: TRBJ2-3; abundance: -; d_gene: TRBD2; v_gene: TRBV27; len: 15; CDR3nt: TGTGCCAGCAGTTTGGGACTAGCGGGTGGGGATACGCAGTATTTT; CDR3aa: CASSLGLAGGDTQYF
j_gene: TRBJ2-5; abundance: -; d_gene: TRBD2; v_gene: TRBV5-6; len: 14; CDR3nt: TGTGCCAGCAGCTTTAACGGGGGGGTAGGGACCCAGTACTTC; CDR3aa: CASSFNGGVGTQYF
j_gene: TRBJ2-1; abundance: -; d_gene: TRBD1; v_gene: TRBV28; len: 15; CDR3nt: TGTGCCAGCAGACTGCCCGGGACAGGGGGCGATGAGCAGTTCTTC; CDR3aa: CASRLPGTGGDEQFF
j_gene: TRBJ1-5; abundance: -; d_gene: -; v_gene: TRBV5-6; len: 16; CDR3nt: TGTGCCCCCCTCGGAGGGTACCTTTATAGCAATCAGCCCCAGCATTTT; CDR3aa: CAPLGGYLYSNQPQHF
j_gene: TRBJ1-5; abundance: -; d_gene: -; v_gene: TRBV23-1; len: 15; CDR3nt: TGCGCCAGCAGTCAATCCGTAGCGGCCAATCAGCCCCAGCATTTT; CDR3aa: CASSQSVAANQPQHF
j_gene: TRBJ2-4; abundance: -; d_gene: -; v_gene: TRBV5-1; len: 14; CDR3nt: TGCGCCAGCAGCTTGAATATAGCCAAAAACATTCAGTACTTC; CDR3aa: CASSLNIAKNIQYF
j_gene: TRBJ1-3; abundance: -; d_gene: -; v_gene: TRBV11-2; len: 15; CDR3nt: TGTGCCAGCAGCCCAGGACTCTCTGAGGGAAACACCATATATTTT; CDR3aa: CASSPGLSEGNTIYF
j_gene: TRBJ2-1; abundance: -; d_gene: TRBD2; v_gene: TRBV27; len: 16; CDR3nt: TGTGCCAGCAGTTTAGGGACTAGCGGGAATTACAATGAGCAGTTCTTC; CDR3aa: CASSLGTSGNYNEQFF
j_gene: TRBJ1-5; abundance: -; d_gene: -; v_gene: TRBV28; len: 15; CDR3nt: TGTGCCAGTCTCGGTGGCGGCAGGGTTAATCAGCCCCAGCATTTT; CDR3aa: CASLGGGRVNQPQHF